These T cell receptor beta chains were read from a single sample in a study of blood T cell repertoires in COVID-19. The data were produced by immunoSEQ multiplex PCR, yet TCRdb's version contains in-frame clones alone and is incomplete. The sample lists roughly 150,000 clones, 70% to 90% occurring once. The sample was peripheral blood. The receptors were sampled from a human donor in a cohort sampled during active COVID-19. Each CDR3 is given with its conserved first and last residue.

V gene,CDR3 protein
TRBV3-1/TRBV3-2,CASSSDRAHYNEQFF
TRBV2,CASRLTNEQYF
TRBV5-4,CASSRGVTGTYEQYF
TRBV7-2,CASSLAGAQQYF
TRBV24-1,CATSDPDQPQHF
TRBV2,CASRLQGASGEKLFF
TRBV11-3,CASSPWTSGRGLTQYF
TRBV6-5,CASRKQGSSYEQYF
TRBV5-4,CASSPPPPSADTQYF
TRBV28,CASIANNYGYTF
TRBV9,CASSDSVRGEQYF
TRBV28,CASSLPGRPTDTQYF
TRBV6-2/TRBV6-3,CASSYSPGRRGRVGMSYGYTF
TRBV3-1/TRBV3-2,CASSQGPGNSPLHF
TRBV6-2/TRBV6-3,CASSRLAGGPTDTQYF
TRBV18,CASSKGQGEAYEQYF
TRBV30,CAWSVEVGQGIGTEAFF
TRBV7-2,CASSFGTSGTGELFF
TRBV11-2,CASSFVGAETQYF
TRBV7-3,CASSLAPGLAGGEQFF
TRBV6-1,CASSDKANRGLTEAFF
TRBV30,CAWTVGSTYEQYF
TRBV24-1,CATGVHSPGGETQYF
TRBV7-3,CASSLRGGTDTQYF
TRBV6-2/TRBV6-3,CASSYMTARVSYEQYF
TRBV5-1,CASSGQGSGNTIYF
TRBV7-3,CASSLLGGSSDTQYF
TRBV5-1,CASSLGGQNTEAFF
TRBV7-3,CASSPWTDLISGANVLTF
TRBV6-2/TRBV6-3,CASSSTGGAYNEQFF
TRBV7-2,CASSPRTSGGAWEQYF
TRBV7-3,CASSLTRRASGRGNEQFF
TRBV28,CASSQTGSYEQYF
TRBV9,CASSTGGDTGELFF
TRBV10-2,CASTTSASYEQYF
TRBV2,CASSFTSSEQYF
TRBV4-3,CASSQGDRDMDTQYF
TRBV28,CASRKQGSGANVLTF
TRBV24-1,CATSPGQDYEQYF
TRBV29-1,CSVEEGGLIDGYTF